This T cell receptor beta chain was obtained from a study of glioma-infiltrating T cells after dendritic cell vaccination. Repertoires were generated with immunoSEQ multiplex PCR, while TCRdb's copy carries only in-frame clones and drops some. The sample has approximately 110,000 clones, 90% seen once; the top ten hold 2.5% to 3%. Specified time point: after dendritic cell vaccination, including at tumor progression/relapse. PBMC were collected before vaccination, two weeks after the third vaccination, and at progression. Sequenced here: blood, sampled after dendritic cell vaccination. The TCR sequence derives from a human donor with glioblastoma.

Here the CDR3 reads CASSWGEEQYF. The CDR3 nucleotides read TGTGCCAGCAGCTGGGGGGAGGAGCAGTACTTC. The chain links TRBV5-6 to TRBJ2-7; D possibly corresponds to TRBD2 (6 bases). CDR1 is SGHDT, CDR2 YYEEEE, per germline. Trimming cost V 3 bases and J 7 bases, with 8 bases left between them. The CDR3 sequence is 11 residues long. Full variable domain (rest looked up from reference TRBV5-6 and TRBJ2-7): DAGVTQSPTHLIKTRGQQVTLRCSPKSGHDTVSWYQQALGQGPQFIFQYYEEEERQRGNFPDRFSGHQFPNYSSELNVNALLLGDSALYLCASSWGEEQYFGPGTRLTVT.